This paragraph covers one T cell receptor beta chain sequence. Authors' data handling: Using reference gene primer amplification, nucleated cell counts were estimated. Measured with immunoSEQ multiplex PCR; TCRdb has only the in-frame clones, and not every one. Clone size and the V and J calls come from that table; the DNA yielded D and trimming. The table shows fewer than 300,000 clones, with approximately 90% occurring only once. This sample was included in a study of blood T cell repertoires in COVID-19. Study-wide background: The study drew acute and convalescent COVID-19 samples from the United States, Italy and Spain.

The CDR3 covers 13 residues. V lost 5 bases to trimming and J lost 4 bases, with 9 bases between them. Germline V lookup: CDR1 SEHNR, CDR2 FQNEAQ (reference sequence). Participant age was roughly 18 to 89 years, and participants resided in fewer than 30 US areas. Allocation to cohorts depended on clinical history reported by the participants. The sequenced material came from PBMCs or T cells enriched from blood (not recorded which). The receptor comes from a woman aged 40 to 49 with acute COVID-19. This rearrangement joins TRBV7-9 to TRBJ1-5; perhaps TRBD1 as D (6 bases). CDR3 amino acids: CASSQGGNQPQHF. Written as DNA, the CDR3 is TGTGCCAGCAGCCAAGGGGGAAATCAGCCCCAGCATTTT.